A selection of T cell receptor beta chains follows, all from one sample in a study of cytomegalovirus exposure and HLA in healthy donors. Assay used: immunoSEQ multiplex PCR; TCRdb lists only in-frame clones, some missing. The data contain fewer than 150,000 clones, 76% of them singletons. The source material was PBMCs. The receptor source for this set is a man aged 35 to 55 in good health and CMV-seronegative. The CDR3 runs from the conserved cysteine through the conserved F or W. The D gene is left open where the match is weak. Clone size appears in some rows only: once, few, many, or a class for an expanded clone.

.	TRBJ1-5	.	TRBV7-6	CASSPGENQPQHF	TGTGCCAGCAGCCCCGGGGAGAATCAGCCCCAGCATTTT
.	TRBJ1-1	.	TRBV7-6	CASSLEEGGGDTEAFF	TGTGCCAGCAGCTTAGAAGAGGGAGGGGGGGACACTGAAGCTTTCTTT
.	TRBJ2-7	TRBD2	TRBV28	CASGAGGAEYEQYF	TGTGCCAGCGGGGCGGGGGGAGCGGAGTACGAGCAGTACTTC
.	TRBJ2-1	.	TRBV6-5	CASRPGPFSYNEQFF	TGTGCCAGCAGACCAGGGCCTTTCTCCTACAATGAGCAGTTCTTC
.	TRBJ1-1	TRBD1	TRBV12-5	CASGLVDVGWTGDDDTEAFF	TGTGCTAGTGGTTTGGTAGACGTGGGCTGGACAGGGGACGATGACACTGAAGCTTTCTTT
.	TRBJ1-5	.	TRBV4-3	CASSQVHGGGQPQHF	TGCGCCAGCAGCCAAGTACACGGAGGAGGACAGCCCCAGCATTTT
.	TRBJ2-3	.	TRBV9	CASGAGRGTDTQYF	TGTGCCAGCGGGGCGGGCAGGGGCACGGATACGCAGTATTTT
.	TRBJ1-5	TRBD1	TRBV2	CASSPGQGGQPQHF	TGTGCCAGCAGCCCAGGACAGGGAGGCCAGCCCCAGCATTTT
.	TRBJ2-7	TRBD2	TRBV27	CASSRLAGVSEQYF	TGTGCCAGCAGCCGACTAGCGGGAGTAAGCGAGCAGTACTTC
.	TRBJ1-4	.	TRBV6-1	CALSGARGEKLFF	TGTGCCCTATCAGGGGCAAGAGGAGAAAAACTGTTTTTT
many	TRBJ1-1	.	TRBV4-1	CASSQERTSNTEAFF	TGCGCCAGCAGCCAAGAGAGGACATCGAACACTGAAGCTTTCTTT
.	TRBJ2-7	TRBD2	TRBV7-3	CASSPNKRKGRETNEQYF	TGTGCCAGCAGCCCAAATAAAAGGAAGGGGCGGGAGACTAACGAGCAGTACTTC
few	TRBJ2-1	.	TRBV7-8	CASSLRGEWTDYNEQFF	TGTGCCAGCAGCTTAAGAGGGGAATGGACAGACTACAATGAGCAGTTCTTC
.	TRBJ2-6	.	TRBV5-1	CASSTRGSGANVLTF	TGCGCCAGCAGCACCAGGGGATCTGGGGCCAACGTCCTGACTTTC
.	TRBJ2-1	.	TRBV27	CASSFPDSSYNEQFF	TGTGCCAGCAGTTTTCCGGACAGCTCCTACAATGAGCAGTTCTTC
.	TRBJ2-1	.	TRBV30	CAWSVAGGSYNEQFF	TGTGCCTGGAGTGTAGCCGGGGGCTCCTACAATGAGCAGTTCTTC
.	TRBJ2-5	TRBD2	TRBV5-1	CASSLGVAGGGQETQYF	TGCGCCAGCAGCCTCGGGGTAGCGGGGGGGGGCCAAGAGACCCAGTACTTC
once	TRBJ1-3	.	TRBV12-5	CASGTGYGNTIYF	TGTGCTAGTGGCACAGGGTACGGAAACACCATATATTTT
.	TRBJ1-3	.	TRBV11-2	CASSSLGGVSGNTIYF	TGTGCCAGCAGCTCCCTAGGCGGGGTCTCTGGAAACACCATATATTTT
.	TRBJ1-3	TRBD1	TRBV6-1	CASSQGGGNTIYF	TGTGCCAGCAGTCAGGGGGGAGGAAACACCATATATTTT
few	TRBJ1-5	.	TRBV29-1	CSVGARDQPQHF	TGCAGCGTTGGGGCCAGGGATCAGCCCCAGCATTTT
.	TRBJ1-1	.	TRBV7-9	CASSPREGDTEAFF	TGTGCCAGCAGCCCAAGAGAGGGGGACACTGAAGCTTTCTTT
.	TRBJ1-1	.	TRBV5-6	CASSGGTAANTEAFF	TGTGCCAGCAGCGGAGGGACGGCGGCGAACACTGAAGCTTTCTTT
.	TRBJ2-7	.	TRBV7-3	CASSSASGDRYEQYF	TGTGCCAGCAGCTCCGCCTCGGGGGATCGGTACGAGCAGTACTTC
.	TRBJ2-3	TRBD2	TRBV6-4	CASRRLAGGSTDTQYF	TGTGCCAGTCGTAGACTAGCGGGCGGTAGCACAGATACGCAGTATTTT
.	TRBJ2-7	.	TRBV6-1	CASRTPGTRNEQYF	TGTGCCAGCAGAACCCCCGGGACTCGAAACGAGCAGTACTTC
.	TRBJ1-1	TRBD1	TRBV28	CASSPGQGLNTEAFF	TGTGCCAGCAGTCCCGGACAGGGACTGAACACTGAAGCTTTCTTT
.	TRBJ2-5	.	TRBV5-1	CASSRLESGQETQYF	TGCGCCAGCTCCCGCCTAGAGAGCGGGCAAGAGACCCAGTACTTC
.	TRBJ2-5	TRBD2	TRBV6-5	CASMTSGGAGETQYF	TGTGCCAGCATGACTAGCGGGGGGGCCGGGGAGACCCAGTACTTC
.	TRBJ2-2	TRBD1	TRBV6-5	CASSQQGASPGELFF	TGTGCCAGCAGTCAACAGGGGGCGTCTCCCGGGGAGCTGTTTTTT
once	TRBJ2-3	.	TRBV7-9	CASSLVEDTQYF	TGTGCCAGCAGCTTAGTCGAGGATACGCAGTATTTT
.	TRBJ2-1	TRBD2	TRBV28	CASSLRREGYNEQFF	TGTGCCAGCAGTTTACGCCGGGAGGGATACAATGAGCAGTTCTTC
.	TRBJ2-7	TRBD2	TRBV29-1	CSATLAGVGEQYF	TGCAGCGCCACACTAGCGGGAGTAGGGGAGCAGTACTTC
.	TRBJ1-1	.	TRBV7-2	CASSFGREGEAFF	TGTGCCAGCAGCTTTGGCAGGGAGGGTGAAGCTTTCTTT
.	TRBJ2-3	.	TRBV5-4	CASSLAGAGVSTDTQYF	TGTGCCAGCAGCTTGGCCGGAGCAGGGGTTAGTACAGATACGCAGTATTTT
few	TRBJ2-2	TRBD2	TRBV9	CASSALWGGDTGELFF	TGTGCCAGCAGCGCGCTCTGGGGAGGGGACACCGGGGAGCTGTTTTTT
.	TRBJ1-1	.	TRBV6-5	CASTKSAGTEAFF	TGTGCCAGCACCAAAAGCGCGGGAACTGAAGCTTTCTTT
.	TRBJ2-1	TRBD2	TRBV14	CASSQVLWLAGVNEQFF	TGTGCCAGCAGCCAAGTACTTTGGCTAGCGGGAGTTAATGAGCAGTTCTTC
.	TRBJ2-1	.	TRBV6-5	CASSYVRKGRHNEQFF	TGTGCCAGCAGTTACGTAAGAAAGGGGAGGCACAATGAGCAGTTCTTC
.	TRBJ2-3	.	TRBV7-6	CASSVQGYTQYF	TGTGCCAGCAGCGTACAGGGCTATACGCAGTATTTT
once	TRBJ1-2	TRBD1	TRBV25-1	CASRGQGEGYTF	TGTGCCAGCAGGGGACAGGGGGAGGGCTACACCTTC
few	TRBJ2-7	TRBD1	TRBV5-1	CASSLGQGVLYEQYF	TGCGCCAGCAGCCTGGGACAGGGCGTTTTGTACGAGCAGTACTTC
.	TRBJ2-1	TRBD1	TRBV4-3	CASSQGTGGGYEQFF	TGCGCCAGCAGCCAAGGGACAGGGGGCGGGTATGAGCAGTTCTTC
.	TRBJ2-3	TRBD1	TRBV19	CASSIRDRSTDTQYF	TGTGCCAGTAGTATCCGGGACAGGAGCACAGATACGCAGTATTTT
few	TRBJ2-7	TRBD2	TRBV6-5	CASSRPSGGSYEQYF	TGTGCCAGCAGTCGCCCCAGCGGGGGCTCCTACGAGCAGTACTTC
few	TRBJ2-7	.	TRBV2	CASSDIGAGGSYEQYF	TGTGCCAGCAGTGACATCGGCGCCGGGGGCTCCTACGAGCAGTACTTC
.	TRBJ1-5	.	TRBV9	CASSERADLPGQPQHF	TGTGCCAGCAGCGAGAGGGCCGACCTACCGGGTCAGCCCCAGCATTTT
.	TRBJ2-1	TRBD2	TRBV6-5	CASSYGGRASDEQFF	TGTGCCAGCAGTTACGGAGGGAGGGCCAGCGATGAGCAGTTCTTC
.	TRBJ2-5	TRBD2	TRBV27	CASSPGTSQETQYF	TGTGCCAGCAGTCCCGGGACTAGCCAAGAGACCCAGTACTTC
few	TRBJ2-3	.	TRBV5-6	CASSLEGTLYTDTQYF	TGTGCCAGCAGCTTGGAAGGGACTCTTTACACAGATACGCAGTATTTT
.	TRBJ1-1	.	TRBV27	CASSVAGTVNTEAFF	TGTGCCAGCAGTGTTGCCGGGACTGTGAACACTGAAGCTTTCTTT
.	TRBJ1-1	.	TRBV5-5	CASSLVVQKAFF	TGTGCCAGCAGCTTGGTGGTGCAGAAAGCTTTCTTT
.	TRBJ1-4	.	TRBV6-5	CAAGQNNEKLFF	TGTGCCGCAGGGCAGAATAATGAAAAACTGTTTTTT